This TCR beta chain was found in a study of T cells after somatic rescue of genetic block. TCRdb's copy holds only in-frame clones and misses some; the assay was immunoSEQ multiplex PCR. Of 65,000 to 70,000 clones listed, under 95% are singletons. Sequenced: peripheral blood mononuclear cells (PBMCs). The clonotype was recovered from a man between 35 and 55 years old.

CDR3 bases: TGTGCCAGCGTCAATACGAGGACTAGGTTCCACGAGCAGTACTTC. Its protein is CASVNTRTRFHEQYF. The chain uses TRBV21-1 and TRBJ2-7; the tabulated D call, TRBD2, remains unverified against the DNA. TRBV21-1 is labeled a pseudogene. The CDR3 has 15 residues.